These T cell receptor beta chains were read from a single sample in a study of blood T cells in healthy people across ages. TCRdb re-called the 5' RACE reads through MiXCR, storing one row per CDR3 protein. The data show 800,000 or so distinct CDR3 sequences, 25% seen once. These same data were also listed under a study on T cells of mothers and their children.

The source material was blood. The receptor source for this set is a boy younger than 18 in good health. Both conserved end residues are part of each CDR3. A D gene is named only where the DNA matches it firmly. Some rows mark clone size as missing; the rest say once, few, many or name a class of expanded clone.

.,TRBV6-1,.,TRBJ1-3,CASSQLVLRSGNTIYF,TGTGCCAGCAGTCAACTTGTTCTAAGGAGTGGAAACACCATATATTTT
.,TRBV2,TRBD2,TRBJ2-1,CASSGGGIYNEQFF,TGTGCCAGCAGCGGGGGGGGAATCTACAATGAGCAGTTCTTC
few,TRBV7-3,.,TRBJ1-2,CASSTMERTDLDGYTF,TGTGCCAGCAGCACCATGGAGAGGACTGACTTAGATGGCTACACCTTC
.,TRBV30,TRBD1,TRBJ1-6,CAWSVSTGNSPLHF,TGTGCCTGGAGTGTTTCGACAGGGAATTCACCCCTCCACTTT
few,TRBV27,TRBD1,TRBJ2-1,CASSFKGQGGYNEQFF,TGTGCCAGCAGTTTTAAGGGACAGGGGGGTTACAATGAGCAGTTCTTC
few,TRBV28,TRBD1,TRBJ2-4,CASSPRDSKNIQYF,TGTGCCAGCAGTCCTAGGGACAGCAAAAACATTCAGTACTTC
few,TRBV16,.,TRBJ1-4,CASTTDPRATNEKLFF,TGTGCCAGCACCACGGACCCTCGTGCAACTAATGAAAAACTGTTTTTT
.,TRBV4-1,.,TRBJ1-1,CASSQDGTTAFF,TGCGCCAGCAGCCAAGATGGGACGACGGCTTTCTTT
.,TRBV7-2,.,TRBJ1-1,CASSLRTWGMNTEAFF,TGTGCCAGCAGCTTAAGGACGTGGGGAATGAACACTGAAGCTTTCTTT
.,TRBV4-1,.,TRBJ1-4,CASSPSPLTAIATNEKLFF,TGCGCCAGCAGCCCGTCGCCCCTAACAGCAATCGCAACTAATGAAAAACTGTTTTTT
.,TRBV5-1,.,TRBJ2-1,CASSLVEVGSYNEQFF,TGCGCCAGCAGCTTGGTAGAGGTCGGCTCCTACAATGAGCAGTTCTTC
.,TRBV18,TRBD2,TRBJ2-3,CASSPGLGRGTDTQYF,TGTGCCAGCTCCCCGGGCCTTGGGAGGGGCACAGATACGCAGTATTTT
few,TRBV6-6,TRBD2,TRBJ2-7,CASSPLAGADEQYF,TGTGCCAGCAGTCCTCTAGCGGGAGCCGACGAGCAGTACTTC
few,TRBV6-6,.,TRBJ2-4,CASSYIFRELAKNIQYF,TGTGCCAGCAGTTACATATTCAGGGAGCTAGCCAAAAACATTCAGTACTTC
few,TRBV10-3,TRBD1,TRBJ2-5,CAISGDRDLQETQYF,TGTGCCATCAGTGGCGACAGGGACCTCCAAGAGACCCAGTACTTC